This section outlines one T cell receptor (beta chain) sequence together with its context. No antigen is known for it. No per-base quality is available; no much larger clone lies one base away. Receptor amplification or capture employed the immunoSEQ multiplex PCR assay. The table was pulled from immuneACCESS by TCRdb, which kept in-frame rearrangements only. Such tables lose some clones; where checked, under half of the loss comes from unresolved V genes, and the rest has no known cause. In all, the sample holds tens of thousands of clones, and approximately 90% of those were seen once. The ten largest clones take up about 1.5% of the sample. Germline trimming: 5 bases from V, 4 bases from J; junction bases outside gene matches: 7. Including cysteine and phenylalanine, the CDR3 has 16 amino acids. Only the CDR3 part of the read is kept: 48 bases, read in frame from the first base. In the germline V gene, CDR1 corresponds to SGHAT and CDR2 to FQNNGV.

The sample is drawn from a study of T cell changes during pregnancy in multiple sclerosis (dated by TCRdb to about 2019). Broadly, across the study: In women with multiple sclerosis, the researchers looked at how the T cell repertoire shifted as pregnancy progressed.

The chain was built from TRBV11-2 and TRBJ2-7; TRBD2 matches 14 bases in the middle. The sample was PBMCs (not recorded whether the cells were cultured). The origin of this receptor is a female donor with multiple sclerosis, enrolled in a pregnancy study. The CDR3 in this case is CASSRGTSGSIYEQYF. In nucleotides, the sequence is TGTGCCAGCAGCAGAGGGACTAGCGGGAGTATTTACGAGCAGTACTTC.